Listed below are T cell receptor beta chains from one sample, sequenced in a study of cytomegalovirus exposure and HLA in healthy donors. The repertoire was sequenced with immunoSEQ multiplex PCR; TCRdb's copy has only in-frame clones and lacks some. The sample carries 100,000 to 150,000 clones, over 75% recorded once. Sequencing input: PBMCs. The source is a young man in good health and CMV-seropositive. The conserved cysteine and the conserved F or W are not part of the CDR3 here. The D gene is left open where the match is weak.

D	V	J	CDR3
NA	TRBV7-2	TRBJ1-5	ASSQETGFSQPQH
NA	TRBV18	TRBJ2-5	ASSLQETQY
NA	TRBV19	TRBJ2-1	ASSIGRNNEQF
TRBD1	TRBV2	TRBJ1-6	ASSRDSPYNSPLH
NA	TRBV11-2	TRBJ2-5	ASSLERGAGGEETQY
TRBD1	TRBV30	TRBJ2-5	AWSVVRTGQETQY
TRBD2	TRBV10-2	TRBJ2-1	ASSESWLAAYNEQF
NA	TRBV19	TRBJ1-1	ASRTSRESNTEAF
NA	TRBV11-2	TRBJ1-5	ASSARVAGVGSNQPQH
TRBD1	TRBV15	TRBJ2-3	ATSSFDRGVGDTQY
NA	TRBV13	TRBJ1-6	ASSLGWGYNSPLR
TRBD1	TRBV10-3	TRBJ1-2	AISDRGTANYGYT
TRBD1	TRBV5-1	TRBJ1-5	ASSRTGGLNQPQH
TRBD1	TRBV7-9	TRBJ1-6	ASSRGQGKTEALH
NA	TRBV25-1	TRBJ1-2	ASSATLTGYGYT
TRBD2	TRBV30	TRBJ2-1	AWSGFLRESYNEQF
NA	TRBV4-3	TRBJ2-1	ASSQDNSNEQF
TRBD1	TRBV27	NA	ASSRQGYEQY
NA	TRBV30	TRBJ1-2	AWSRRETHGYT
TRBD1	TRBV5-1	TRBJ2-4	ASSPETGMLAKNIQY
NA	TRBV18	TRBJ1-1	ASSPSGNTEAF
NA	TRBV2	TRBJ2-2	ASTTTRTGELF
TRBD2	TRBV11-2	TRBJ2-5	ASSLGLGGVY
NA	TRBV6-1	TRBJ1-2	ASSERLGSLGYT
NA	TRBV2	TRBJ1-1	ASRDRLEAF
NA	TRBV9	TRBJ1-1	ASSVEGAGTEAF
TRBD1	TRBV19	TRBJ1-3	ASSTFDRGRNTIY
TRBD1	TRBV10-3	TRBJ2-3	AIREGGADTQY
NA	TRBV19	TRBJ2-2	ASSIWGQNTGELF
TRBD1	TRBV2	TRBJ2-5	ASSARDRVETQY
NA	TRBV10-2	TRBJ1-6	ASGLGGNSPLH